This TCR beta chain is drawn from a study of graft-versus-host responses after intestinal transplantation. For the study at large: In this cohort, recipients had multivisceral, liver-intestinal, or isolated intestinal transplants. All recipients got anti-thymocyte globulin induction, then tacrolimus and steroids for about 3 years. Study observations and caveats: Recipient marrow held GvH clones, some first seen in ileum or blood. Patients with graft-donor T cell macrochimerism had high graft-versus-host to host-versus-graft clonal ratios in allografts.

V was cut by 3 bases and J by 2 bases, with 4 bases left in between. This CDR3 has 12 amino acids. Germline V CDR1 and CDR2: SNHLY, FYNNEI. TCRdb's table, derived via immunoSEQ multiplex PCR, lists solely in-frame clones and lacks some. The sample lists some 140,000 clones, about 92% seen once, with roughly 0.16% in the top ten. In regard to this clone: Antigen unknown.

This specimen was unstimulated CD4+ T cells sorted from spleen or lymph node cells, taken before intestinal transplant. This clonotype originated in a human donor who received an intestinal transplant. The rearrangement uses TRBV2 and TRBJ1-2; D gene ambiguous. CDR3: CASSEENYGYTF. CDR3 DNA sequence: TGTGCCAGCAGTGAGGAGAACTATGGCTACACCTTC.